This T cell receptor (beta chain) came from a study of shared clonotypes between healthy human individuals. Assay used: immunoSEQ multiplex PCR; TCRdb lists only in-frame clones, some missing. The table shows some 2,100,000 clones, with approximately 96% occurring only once. Germline assignment: CDR1 MNHNY and CDR2 SVGAGI (reference sequence). The CDR3 is 16 residues long. Trimming shortened V by 0 bases and J by 0 bases, and 9 bases separated the two germline ends. This sequence was found in a young man in good health. The material sequenced was naive CD4+ T cells sorted from blood. Regarding subset: CD45RA+ positively selected. The chain recombines TRBV6-6 with TRBJ1-3; D is perhaps TRBD1 (5 bases). The CDR3 bases are TGTGCCAGCAGTTACTCCCAGGGTTACTCTGGAAACACCATATATTTT. This sequence encodes CASSYSQGYSGNTIYF.